The next 29 T cell receptor beta chains were all read from a single sample in a study of blood T cell repertoires in COVID-19. Clones were read by immunoSEQ multiplex PCR, and TCRdb kept only the in-frame ones, dropping some. Of about 170,000 clones listed, 79% are singletons. Sequenced: PBMCs or T cells enriched from blood (not recorded which). These receptors came from a woman aged 70-85 years in a cohort exposed to, infected with or recovered from COVID-19 (not recorded which).

J is TRBJ1-2 and V is TRBV11-3; D might be TRBD1 (6 bases). This CDR3 has 15 amino acids. Per germline, CDR1 SGHNT and CDR2 YENEEA. With 7 bases removed from V and 0 bases from J, the gap between germline ends came to 15 bases. The DNA of the CDR3 is TGTGCCAGCACCAAAGGGGGGGGAGCTAACTATGGCTACACCTTC. Its translation is CASTKGGGANYGYTF.

This CDR3 reads CASGLTGGEQETQYF. CDR3 nucleotides: TGTGCCAGCGGATTGACAGGGGGCGAGCAAGAGACCCAGTACTTC. The V gene is TRBV2, the J gene TRBJ2-5; 10 bases match TRBD1. The CDR3 spans 15 residues. With 8 bases clipped from V and 2 bases from J, the junction kept 8 bases outside the gene matches. Per germline, CDR1 SNHLY and CDR2 FYNNEI.

This clone was recorded at least ten times. The V gene is TRBV7-2, the J gene TRBJ2-1; 8 bases are a match to TRBD2. V gave up 6 bases and J gave up 7 bases; unmatched junction bases: 11. Germline CDR1 is SGHTA and CDR2 is FQGNSA. The CDR3 runs 15 residues. The DNA of the CDR3 is TGTGCCAGCAGGCGAGGGAGTAGCGGGATTAATGAGCAGTTCTTC. Protein: CASRRGSSGINEQFF. The full variable domain, its missing parts supplied by reference TRBV7-2 and TRBJ2-1, is GAGVSQSPSNKVTEKGKDVELRCDPISGHTALYWYRQSLGQGLEFLIYFQGNSAPDKSGLPSDRFSAERTGGSVSTLTIQRTQQEDSAVYLCASRRGSSGINEQFFGPGTRLTVL.

The V and J genes are TRBV28 and TRBJ1-4; 8 positions agree with TRBD1. V was pared by 8 bases and J by 8 bases, with 31 bases of the junction left unmatched. Germline V gives CDR1 MDHEN, CDR2 SYDVKM. This CDR3 spans 21 amino acids. CDR3 sequence reads: CASSGVGLDRGGWGAGEKLFF. The CDR3 bases are TGTGCCAGCTCGGGGGTCGGATTAGACAGGGGAGGATGGGGCGCGGGCGAAAAACTGTTTTTT.

The chain recombines TRBV6-1 with TRBJ1-5; D possibly corresponds to TRBD1 (6 bases). Germline V gene lookup returns CDR1 MNHNS and CDR2 SASEGT. This CDR3 is 15 amino acids long. V lost 2 bases, J lost 15 bases, and 23 bases lay in between. The CDR3 protein is CASSEIAGQSPSVHF. CDR3 nucleotide sequence: TGTGCCAGCAGTGAAATTGCTGGACAGAGCCCTTCGGTGCATTTT.

The V and J genes are TRBV28 and TRBJ1-5, with 12 nucleotides matching TRBD1. Germline-derived CDR1 and CDR2 are MDHEN and SYDVKM. There are 15 residues in the CDR3. The V gene end was trimmed by 5 bases and the J gene end by 7 bases; junction bases not matched to a gene: 6. CDR3 in DNA: TGTGCCAGCAGTCCGGGACAGGGGGCGCGACAGCCCCAGCATTTT. This codes for CASSPGQGARQPQHF.

This clone was seen once. V gene TRBV5-4 combines with J gene TRBJ2-7; perhaps TRBD1 as D (5 bases). This CDR3 contains 18 residues. V shed 4 bases and J shed 3 bases, with 26 bases lying between them. CDR1 and CDR2 from the germline V gene are SGHNT and YYREEE (reference sequence). CDR3 bases: TGTGCCAGCAGCCATAAAAGATCGCAGGGCATAAGGAGCTACGAGCAGTACTTC. This gives the protein CASSHKRSQGIRSYEQYF.

This rearrangement joins TRBV27 to TRBJ2-6; tentative D call: TRBD2 (7 bases). Per germline, CDR1 MNHEY and CDR2 SMNVEV (reference sequence). Trimming cost V 6 bases and J 4 bases, with 19 bases left between them. The CDR3 covers 17 residues. The CDR3 region is CASSREGGYSGANVLTF. The CDR3 nucleotides are TGTGCCAGCAGCCGTGAGGGGGGGTATTCCGGGGCCAACGTCCTGACTTTC. Full variable domain (rest looked up from reference TRBV27 and TRBJ2-6): EAQVTQNPRYLITVTGKKLTVTCSQNMNHEYMSWYRQDPGLGLRQIYYSMNVEVTDKGDVPEGYKVSRKEKRNFPLILESPSPNQTSLYFCASSREGGYSGANVLTFGAGSRLTVL.

For this clone: This likely comes from a read error, as the CDR3 has no conserved phenylalanine or tryptophan at its end. It is unclear where the CDR3 begins or ends on the DNA, so no DNA is shown, and the CDR3 is as TCRdb lists it. This chain connects TRBV2 to TRBJ2-7; the table assigns TRBD1, which was not confirmed against the DNA. The V gene's germline CDR1 is SNHLY and CDR2 FYNNEI. A total of 13 residues make up the CDR3, ends included. CDR3 amino acids: CASSSGQVGPIYL.

The chain links TRBV18 to TRBJ2-5, with TRBD2 matching over 8 bases. The V and J ends lost 6 bases and 3 bases, in that order; junction bases with no gene match: 6. Germline CDR1 and CDR2: KGHSH and LQKENI. The CDR3 is 14 residues long. As DNA, the CDR3 is TGTGCCAGCTCCCCAAACGGGGGGGAAGAGACCCAGTACTTC. Amino acids: CASSPNGGEETQYF. The complete variable domain, with remaining parts taken from reference TRBV18 and TRBJ2-5, reads NAGVMQNPRHLVRRRGQEARLRCSPMKGHSHVYWYRQLPEEGLKFMVYLQKENIIDESGMPKERFSAEFPKEGPSILRIQQVVRGDSAAYFCASSPNGGEETQYFGPGTRLLVL.

The chain is built from TRBV5-1 and TRBJ2-2; perhaps TRBD2 as D (6 bases). The ends were cut back, 2 bases at V and 5 bases at J, with 13 bases in the middle. Germline assignment: CDR1 SGHRS and CDR2 YFSETQ. The CDR3 length is 15 residues. CDR3 coding DNA: TGCGCCAGCAGCTTTGCGACGGGAGTTACCGGGGAGCTGTTTTTT. This translates into CASSFATGVTGELFF.

The gene calls are TRBV18 and TRBJ1-3; TRBD1 is a possible D gene (6 bases). V gave up 8 bases and J gave up 3 bases, with 17 bases separating them. This CDR3 has 15 residues. Germline V gene data show CDR1 as KGHSH and CDR2 as LQKENI. CDR3 sequence reads: CASASGAADGNTIYF. CDR3 nucleotide sequence: TGTGCCAGCGCGTCAGGGGCCGCCGATGGAAACACCATATATTTT. Filled out from reference TRBV18 and TRBJ1-3, the complete variable domain reads NAGVMQNPRHLVRRRGQEARLRCSPMKGHSHVYWYRQLPEEGLKFMVYLQKENIIDESGMPKERFSAEFPKEGPSILRIQQVVRGDSAAYFCASASGAADGNTIYFGEGSWLTVV.

This clone was counted between two and nine times. The chain employs TRBV6-2 or TRBV6-3 and TRBJ1-5, with D maybe TRBD1 (5 bases). The CDR3 runs to 13 residues. Germline V CDR1 and CDR2: MNHEY, SVGEGT. V lost 4 bases and J lost 6, with 10 bases in between. The CDR3 nucleotides read TGTGCCAGCAGTTTCAGGGCAGGTCAGCCCCAGCATTTT. This encodes CASSFRAGQPQHF.

The V call is TRBV25-1, the J call TRBJ1-5; D not certain. The CDR3 has 14 residues. Trimming left V 2 bases short and J 6 bases short, with 11 bases between. Germline-derived CDR1 and CDR2 are MGHDK and SYGVNS. The CDR3 sequence is CASSELRHGQPQHF. The CDR3 nucleotides read TGTGCCAGCAGTGAACTGAGACACGGTCAGCCCCAGCATTTT.

The rearrangement joins TRBV2 to TRBJ2-7, with D possibly being TRBD1 (5 bases). This CDR3 contains 12 residues. Germline loops: CDR1 SNHLY, CDR2 FYNNEI. The ends were cut back, 6 bases at V and 9 bases at J, with 15 bases in the middle. The CDR3 loop reads CASREQAYSQYF. Here the CDR3 DNA reads TGTGCCAGCAGGGAACAGGCCTACTCGCAGTACTTC.

The chain links TRBV7-9 to TRBJ2-5; D call uncertain. V was pared by 5 bases and J by 5 bases, with 12 bases between. In germline, CDR1 is SEHNR, CDR2 FQNEAQ (reference sequence). The CDR3 has 13 residues. In nucleotides, the CDR3 is TGTGCCAGCAGCGACTTCTGGTTGGAGACCCAGTACTTC. Amino acids: CASSDFWLETQYF.

The chain links TRBV4-1 to TRBJ2-7, with a weak D call TRBD2 (6 bases). V dropped 1 base and J dropped 3 bases, with 13 bases sitting between them. CDR1 is MGHRA and CDR2 is YSYEKL in the germline V gene. There are 15 residues in the CDR3. Here the CDR3 reads CASSQAISGLYEQYF. The CDR3 DNA reads as TGCGCCAGCAGCCAAGCAATCAGCGGGCTCTACGAGCAGTACTTC.

The chain is built from TRBV20-1 and TRBJ1-5, with D perhaps matching TRBD1 (6 bases). Germline V gene lookup returns CDR1 DFQATT and CDR2 SNEGSKA (reference sequence). V lost 3 bases, J lost 2 bases, and 17 bases lay in between. This CDR3 contains 16 residues. The CDR3 sequence is CSASAGQSGGNQPQHF. The CDR3 DNA reads as TGCAGTGCTAGTGCTGGACAGAGTGGTGGCAATCAGCCCCAGCATTTT.

The chain couples TRBV5-1 to TRBJ2-1, with 9 bases lining up with TRBD2. Germline V gene lookup returns CDR1 SGHRS and CDR2 YFSETQ. Unmatched junction bases numbered 3, after V lost 5 bases and J lost 0 bases. There are 15 residues in the CDR3. In nucleotides, the CDR3 is TGCGCCAGCAGACTAGCGGGTAGCTCCTACAATGAGCAGTTCTTC. This gives the protein CASRLAGSSYNEQFF.

The chain employs TRBV28 and TRBJ2-7; D remains unclear. Between the trimmed V and J ends, which lost 3 bases and 3 bases, there was a span of 6 bases. Germline-derived CDR1 and CDR2 are MDHEN and SYDVKM. The CDR3 is 12 residues long. The chain's CDR3 is CASSFQNYEQYF. The CDR3 DNA follows: TGTGCCAGCAGTTTCCAAAACTACGAGCAGTACTTC.

The chain recombines TRBV27 with TRBJ2-1; 14 bases map to TRBD2. The CDR3 consists of 15 residues. Per germline, CDR1 MNHEY and CDR2 SMNVEV (reference sequence). V trimming: 6 bases; J trimming: 15 bases; junction bases outside the gene matches: 13. The CDR3 loop reads CASSTLSGTSGRLFF. CDR3 coding DNA: TGTGCCAGCAGCACTCTCTCCGGGACTAGCGGGAGACTGTTCTTC.

The chain couples TRBV9 to TRBJ2-7, with a weak D call TRBD2 (6 bases). The germline V gene encodes CDR1 SGDLS and CDR2 YYNGEE. The length of the CDR3 is 16 residues. Trimming took 0 bases from V and 6 from J, leaving 19 bases between them. The CDR3 DNA sequence: TGTGCCAGCAGCGTAGCTCCCGGGACTCCGGAGAGCGAGCAGTACTTC. It encodes CASSVAPGTPESEQYF.

This chain uses TRBV18 with TRBJ2-7, with 11 bases identical to TRBD2. The CDR3 is 17 residues long. With V trimmed by 0 bases and J by 1 base, 5 bases remained unmatched. Per the germline V gene, CDR1 is KGHSH and CDR2 is LQKENI. The CDR3 DNA reads TGTGCCAGCTCACCACCGGTCTCTAGCGGGAGGTCCTACGAGCAGTACTTC. Translated: CASSPPVSSGRSYEQYF.

The V call is TRBV19, the J call TRBJ2-4, with D possibly TRBD1 on 6 matching bases. The germline gives CDR1 LNHDA, CDR2 SQIVND (reference sequence). Trimming removed 4 bases from V and 3 bases from J, with 13 bases in between. The CDR3 totals 15 residues. The chain's CDR3 is CASSKAGQSKNIQYF. In nucleotides, the CDR3 is TGTGCCAGTAGTAAGGCAGGACAGAGCAAAAACATTCAGTACTTC.

With regard to this clone: In the same sample, other DNA sequences code for this CDR3. The CDR3 here is CASSPGTSGRNEQFF. The CDR3, as DNA: TGTGCCAGCTCACCGGGGACTAGCGGGAGAAATGAGCAGTTCTTC. V gene TRBV18 combines with J gene TRBJ2-1, with 14 bases that match TRBD2. CDR1 is KGHSH, CDR2 LQKENI, per germline. The junction had 2 bases not matched to a gene; V was cut back by 3 bases and J by 7 bases. CDR3 length: 15 residues.

The rearrangement uses TRBV7-9 and TRBJ1-2; D gene uncertain. Trimming removed 5 bases from V and 7 bases from J, with 5 bases in between. CDR3 length: 10 amino acids. Germline V gene lookup returns CDR1 SEHNR and CDR2 FQNEAQ (reference sequence). CDR3 in amino acids: CASSPSGYTF. DNA for the CDR3: TGTGCCAGCAGCCCCAGTGGCTACACCTTC.

Here the CDR3 DNA reads TGTGCCAGCAGCGACACGGGGGGAGAAAAACTGTTTTTT. Its translation is CASSDTGGEKLFF. This sequence joins TRBV14 and TRBJ1-4; a weak D match, TRBD1 (5 bases). CDR3 length equals 13 residues. Trimming removed 5 bases from V and 8 bases from J, with 12 bases in between. The germline V gene has CDR1 SGHDN and CDR2 FVKESK. The variable domain in full, completed from reference TRBV14 and TRBJ1-4, reads EAGVTQFPSHSVIEKGQTVTLRCDPISGHDNLYWYRRVMGKEIKFLLHFVKESKQDESGMPNNRFLAERTGGTYSTLKVQPAELEDSGVYFCASSDTGGEKLFFGSGTQLSVL.

V gene TRBV19 combines with J gene TRBJ1-5, with D maybe TRBD1 (5 bases). V lost 1 base, J lost 4 bases, and 11 bases lay in between. CDR1 is LNHDA, CDR2 SQIVND, per germline (reference sequence). This CDR3 has 15 residues. The CDR3 DNA reads TGTGCCAGTAGTATAGGCTTGGCAGGGAATCAGCCCCAGCATTTT. Its translation: CASSIGLAGNQPQHF. The variable domain in full, completed from reference TRBV19 and TRBJ1-5, reads DGGITQSPKYLFRKEGQNVTLSCEQNLNHDAMYWYRQDPGQGLRLIYYSQIVNDFQKGDIAEGYSVSREKKESFPLTVTSAQKNPTAFYLCASSIGLAGNQPQHFGDGTRLSIL.

The rearrangement joins TRBV24-1 to TRBJ2-1, with 14 bases fitting TRBD2. The J segment lost 9 bases and the V segment lost 3 bases, leaving 9 bases of the junction unmatched. The germline V gene has CDR1 KGHDR and CDR2 SFDVKD. This CDR3 contains 17 residues. The CDR3 DNA sequence: TGTGCCACCAGTGATCAATCACCCGGGACTAGCGGGGGTGAGCAGTTCTTC. It encodes CATSDQSPGTSGGEQFF.